The 23 T cell receptor beta chains reported below all come from one sample, sequenced in a study of T-cell memory formation after mild COVID-19. Each CDR3 protein gets one entry after TCRdb re-called the 5' RACE reads with MiXCR. The sample lists roughly 340,000 distinct CDR3 sequences; approximately 15% were seen once. The sample taken for sequencing was PBMCs or a T cell subset sorted from them (not recorded which). These receptor sequences come from a man younger than 35 who had mild COVID-19 (a few samples of this study predate the infection). Cell type and time point are not known.

This clonotype was detected a few times. The V gene is TRBV7-2, the J gene TRBJ2-4; weak D call: TRBD1 (6 bases). The germline gives CDR1 SGHTA, CDR2 FQGNSA. This CDR3 is built from 12 residues. Between the trimmed V and J ends, which lost 2 bases and 14 bases, there was a span of 13 bases. The CDR3 DNA follows: TGTGCCAGCAGCTTAAAGCCCGGGGACAAGTACTTC. Its translation: CASSLKPGDKYF.

The chain is built from TRBV30 and TRBJ1-2; D gene ambiguous. Germline V gene lookup returns CDR1 GTSNPN and CDR2 SVGIG (reference sequence). The CDR3 totals 11 residues. Trimming took off 0 bases at V and 5 bases at J, with 4 bases between the two ends. DNA for the CDR3: TGTGCCTGGAGTGTTCGGTATGGCTACACCTTC. Residues: CAWSVRYGYTF.

This clonotype was picked up a small number of times. This chain joins TRBV7-2 and TRBJ1-2, with a tentative D call TRBD1 (5 bases). Germline loops: CDR1 SGHTA, CDR2 FQGNSA. This CDR3 comprises 12 residues. Trimming left V 5 bases short and J 6 bases short, with 10 bases between. The CDR3 nucleotides read TGTGCCAGCAGCAGCCAGGGTAATGGCTACACCTTC. Protein product: CASSSQGNGYTF.

This clonotype was picked up many times. The chain couples TRBV14 to TRBJ1-1, with 7 nucleotides matching TRBD1. Losses at the gene ends were 5 bases for V and 1 base for J; bases not matched to a gene: 7. This CDR3 spans 15 amino acids. CDR1 and CDR2 (germline): SGHDN, FVKESK. CDR3 in amino acids: CASSDYRGANTEAFF. For the CDR3, the DNA is TGTGCCAGCAGCGACTACAGGGGCGCGAACACTGAAGCTTTCTTT.

The chain recombines TRBV4-2 with TRBJ2-5; TRBD2 aligns across 12 bases. The junction had 6 bases not matched to a gene; V was cut back by 0 bases and J by 4 bases. CDR3 length equals 17 residues. The V gene's germline CDR1 is LGHNA and CDR2 YNFKEQ. CDR3 bases: TGTGCCAGCAGCCAAGATGGCACTAGCGGGGGGAGAGAGACCCAGTACTTC. It is translated as CASSQDGTSGGRETQYF.

This sequence joins TRBV9 and TRBJ2-7; 7 bases line up with TRBD1. The CDR3 totals 10 residues. Germline CDR1 SGDLS, CDR2 YYNGEE. The CDR3 spells CASSGRQGTV. In DNA form, the CDR3 reads TGTGCCAGCAGCGGAAGACAGGGAACTGTC.

This clonotype was seen many times. CDR3 in amino acids: CASSLSSANDEKLFF. CDR3 bases: TGTGCCAGCAGCTTATCGTCTGCGAACGACGAAAAACTGTTTTTT. V and J are TRBV7-9 and TRBJ1-4; D remains ambiguous. V lost 2 bases, J lost 8 bases, and 15 bases lay in between. The CDR3 extends over 15 amino acids. The V gene's germline CDR1 is SEHNR and CDR2 FQNEAQ (reference sequence). Filled out from reference TRBV7-9 and TRBJ1-4, the complete variable domain reads DTGVSQNPRHKITKRGQNVTFRCDPISEHNRLYWYRQTLGQGPEFLTYFQNEAQLEKSRLLSDRFSAERPKGSFSTLEIQRTEQGDSAMYLCASSLSSANDEKLFFGSGTQLSVL.

The chain has TRBV20-1 and TRBJ1-2, with 8 bases that match TRBD1. This CDR3 contains 14 residues. Germline loops: CDR1 DFQATT, CDR2 SNEGSKA (reference sequence). Trimming removed 2 bases from V and 2 bases from J; junction bases left unmatched: 4. The CDR3 bases are TGCAGTGCTAGATCAGGGGGCTCCAACTATGGCTACACCTTC. Translated: CSARSGGSNYGYTF.

This clonotype was found a few times. The rearrangement uses TRBV25-1 and TRBJ1-4; D remains ambiguous. CDR1 and CDR2 from the germline V gene are MGHDK and SYGVNS. The CDR3 is 15 residues long. Trimming took off 3 bases at V and 8 bases at J, with 16 bases between the two ends. CDR3 region: CASSDIGRSDEKLFF. Here the CDR3 DNA reads TGTGCCAGCAGTGATATCGGGAGAAGTGACGAAAAACTGTTTTTT. Full variable domain (missing parts from reference TRBV25-1 and TRBJ1-4): EADIYQTPRYLVIGTGKKITLECSQTMGHDKMYWYQQDPGMELHLIHYSYGVNSTEKGDLSSESTVSRIRTEHFPLTLESARPSHTSQYLCASSDIGRSDEKLFFGSGTQLSVL.

The sample holds a few counts of this clonotype. This chain joins TRBV27 and TRBJ2-4, with D possibly matching TRBD2 (6 bases). V shed 6 bases and J shed 0 bases, with 9 bases lying between them. The CDR3 sequence is 14 residues long. Per the germline V gene, CDR1 is MNHEY and CDR2 is SMNVEV (reference sequence). The chain's CDR3 is CASSSGVAKNIQYF. In nucleotides, the CDR3 is TGTGCCAGCAGCTCGGGGGTAGCCAAAAACATTCAGTACTTC.

V usage is TRBV4-2 and J usage is TRBJ2-3; TRBD2 matches at 9 bases. Germline V lookup: CDR1 LGHNA, CDR2 YNFKEQ. V gave up 1 base and J gave up 4 bases; unmatched junction bases: 3. The CDR3 totals 15 residues. CDR3 nucleotide sequence: TGTGCCAGCAGCCAAGGCGGGGGGGCCTCAGATACGCAGTATTTT. It encodes CASSQGGGASDTQYF.

V is TRBV5-1 and J is TRBJ1-5; 9 bases match TRBD1. CDR3 length: 13 residues. The V gene's germline CDR1 is SGHRS and CDR2 YFSETQ. The V gene end was trimmed by 9 bases and the J gene end by 5 bases; junction bases not matched to a gene: 6. The DNA of the CDR3 is TGCGCCAACCCAACAGGGGGCCATCAGCCCCAGCATTTT. Amino acids: CANPTGGHQPQHF.

This chain joins TRBV9 and TRBJ2-4; 7 nucleotides match TRBD1. CDR1 is SGDLS, CDR2 YYNGEE, per germline. The CDR3 sequence is 15 residues long. The V segment lost 1 base and the J segment 0 bases; nucleotides outside the gene matches: 1. The CDR3 DNA sequence: TGTGCCAGCAGCGTAACAGGGGTAGCCAAAAACATTCAGTACTTC. Protein sequence: CASSVTGVAKNIQYF.

V is TRBV7-9 and J is TRBJ2-5; unclear D gene. Trimming took 4 bases from V and 3 from J, leaving 9 bases between them. The CDR3 spans 13 residues. Germline values: CDR1 SEHNR, CDR2 FQNEAQ (reference sequence). The CDR3, as DNA: TGTGCCAGCAGCTCCACACTGGAAGAGACCCAGTACTTC. Translating gives CASSSTLEETQYF.

This clonotype has just a few counts. The V call is TRBV7-2, the J call TRBJ2-1, with TRBD1 identical over 9 bases. The CDR3 spans 15 residues. J was trimmed by 5 bases and V by 1 base; bases with no gene match: 3. Looked up from germline, CDR1 is SGHTA and CDR2 is FQGNSA. In nucleotides, the CDR3 is TGTGCCAGCAGCTTAGACGGGACAGGGAACAATGAGCAGTTCTTC. It yields the protein CASSLDGTGNNEQFF.

The CDR3 bases are TGTGCCAGCAGTGAAGCCCGGGGGCCGGACACTGAAGCTTTCTTT. Protein: CASSEARGPDTEAFF. The chain couples TRBV6-1 to TRBJ1-1; D may be TRBD1 (6 bases). Germline V gene lookup returns CDR1 MNHNS and CDR2 SASEGT. This CDR3 comprises 15 residues. Trimming removed 0 bases from V and 3 bases from J, with 11 bases in between.

In its sample, this clonotype was seen a few times. The rearrangement uses TRBV7-2 and TRBJ1-2; no reliable D call. Trimming stripped 6 bases from V and 0 bases from J, with 8 bases between. Germline CDR1 SGHTA, CDR2 FQGNSA. This CDR3 is 13 amino acids long. The CDR3 nucleotides are TGTGCCAGCAGGGATCGAGCTAACTATGGCTACACCTTC. Its translation: CASRDRANYGYTF.

In this sample, this clonotype turned up a few times. This chain uses TRBV23-1 with TRBJ2-5; D is ambiguous. TRBV23-1 is identified as an open reading frame with a role that is uncertain. This CDR3 is 11 amino acids long. Trimming removed 8 bases at V and 3 bases at J, with 7 bases between. The CDR3 region has the DNA TGCGCCAGCTGTATTGAAGAGACCCAGTACTTC. This gives the protein CASCIEETQYF.

This clonotype came up a few times. The CDR3 region is CSDDGLQQGDTQYF. The CDR3 DNA reads TGCAGTGACGACGGTTTGCAGCAGGGGGATACGCAGTATTTT. The chain combines TRBV20-1 with TRBJ2-3, with a possible D match to TRBD1 (6 bases). Germline CDR1 reads DFQATT; CDR2 reads SNEGSKA (reference sequence). Between the trimmed V and J ends, which lost 7 bases and 6 bases, there was a span of 20 bases. The CDR3 has 14 residues.

The CDR3 DNA is TGTGCCAGCGTCGGGACGGGCAATGAGCAGTTCTTC. Protein sequence: CASVGTGNEQFF. The chain joins TRBV13 to TRBJ2-1, with D perhaps assigned TRBD1 or TRBD2 (5 bases each). CDR1 and CDR2 (germline): PRHDT, FYEKMQ (reference sequence). The length of the CDR3 is 12 residues. The V end was cut by 8 bases, the J end by 6 bases, with 11 bases between.

This clonotype showed up just a few times. The rearrangement links TRBV4-2 to TRBJ2-1, with 9 nucleotides matching TRBD2. CDR3 size: 16 residues. Germline values: CDR1 LGHNA, CDR2 YNFKEQ. V lost 0 bases to trimming and J lost 5 bases; unmatched junction nucleotides: 5. The DNA for the CDR3 is TGTGCCAGCAGCCAAGATCTAGCGGGGTTAGACAATGAGCAGTTCTTC. This gives the protein CASSQDLAGLDNEQFF.

Only a few counts were recorded for this clonotype. This chain links TRBV7-8 with TRBJ1-5; D perhaps matches TRBD1 (6 bases). CDR1 and CDR2 (germline): SGHVS, FQNEAQ. With 0 bases removed from V and 5 bases from J, the gap between germline ends came to 8 bases. The CDR3 is 14 amino acids. CDR3 region: CASSLAQGHQPQHF. The CDR3 DNA sequence: TGTGCCAGCAGCTTAGCCCAGGGGCATCAGCCCCAGCATTTT. The full variable domain, completed using reference TRBV7-8 and TRBJ1-5, is GAGVSQSPRYKVAKRGQDVALRCDPISGHVSLFWYQQALGQGPEFLTYFQNEAQLDKSGLPSDRFFAERPEGSVSTLKIQRTQQEDSAVYLCASSLAQGHQPQHFGDGTRLSIL.

J is TRBJ2-3 and V is TRBV6-6; 11 nucleotides match TRBD2. The germline CDR1 and CDR2 sequences are MNHNY and SVGAGI (reference sequence). V lost 7 bases to trimming and J lost 6 bases; unmatched junction nucleotides: 9. The CDR3 extends over 15 amino acids. In DNA, the CDR3 is TGTGCCAGCAAGGTACTAGCGGGGGTCCCGGATACGCAGTATTTT. It codes for CASKVLAGVPDTQYF.